This T cell receptor (beta chain) was obtained from a study of cytomegalovirus exposure and HLA in healthy donors. Study-level background: Later, an analysis reported that the 100 to 150 validation repertoires had used the same platform as the approximately 720 first-cohort repertoires. Findings and limits, study-wide: There were some public TCRs occurring in many donors, but most TCR sequences were rare.

About this clone itself: What it binds is not known.

V shed 3 bases, J shed 3 bases, and the junction held 5 bases outside the gene matches. The CDR3 contains 15 residues. The germline gives CDR1 SEHNR, CDR2 FQNEAQ (reference sequence). Using immunoSEQ multiplex PCR, the repertoire was profiled, and TCRdb retains in-frame clones only, with some absent. The sample yields approximately 300,000 clones, around 86% seen once. This TCR was sampled from a young woman in good health and CMV-seronegative. The sample consisted of PBMCs. This sequence joins TRBV7-9 and TRBJ2-7; 10 nucleotides match TRBD2. The CDR3 coding sequence is TGTGCCAGCAGCTTTAGCGGGAGGCTCAGCTACGAGCAGTACTTC. It is translated as CASSFSGRLSYEQYF.